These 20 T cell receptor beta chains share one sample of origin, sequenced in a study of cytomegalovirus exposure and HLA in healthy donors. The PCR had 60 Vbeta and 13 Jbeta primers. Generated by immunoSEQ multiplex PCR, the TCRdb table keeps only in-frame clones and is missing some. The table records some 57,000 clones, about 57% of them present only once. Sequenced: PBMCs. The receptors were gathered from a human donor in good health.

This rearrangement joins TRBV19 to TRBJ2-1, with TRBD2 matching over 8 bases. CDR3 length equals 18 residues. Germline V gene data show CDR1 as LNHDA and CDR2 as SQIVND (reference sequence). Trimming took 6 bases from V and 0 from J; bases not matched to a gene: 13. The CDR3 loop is CASSLGGYRGGSYNEQFF. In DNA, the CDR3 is TGTGCCAGTAGCCTAGGGGGTTACCGGGGGGGCTCCTACAATGAGCAGTTCTTC.

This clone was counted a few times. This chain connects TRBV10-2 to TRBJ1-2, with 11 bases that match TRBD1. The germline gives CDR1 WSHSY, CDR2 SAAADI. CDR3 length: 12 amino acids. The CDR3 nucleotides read TGCGCGTCAGGACAGGGGGCGCAGGGCTACACCTTC. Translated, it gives CASGQGAQGYTF.

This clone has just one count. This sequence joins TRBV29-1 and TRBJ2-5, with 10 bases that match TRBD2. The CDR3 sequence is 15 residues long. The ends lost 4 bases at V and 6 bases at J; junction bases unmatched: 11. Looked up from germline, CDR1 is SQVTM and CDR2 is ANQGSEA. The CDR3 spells CSVASGGRGGQTQYF. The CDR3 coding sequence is TGCAGCGTTGCTAGCGGGGGCCGGGGCGGGCAGACCCAGTACTTC.

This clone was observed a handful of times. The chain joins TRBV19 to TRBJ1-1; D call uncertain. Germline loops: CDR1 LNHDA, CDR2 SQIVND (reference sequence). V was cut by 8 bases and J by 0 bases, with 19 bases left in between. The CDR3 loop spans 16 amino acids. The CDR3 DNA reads TGTGCCAGTGTTAGAGAGGAGGCAAATATGAACACTGAAGCTTTCTTT. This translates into CASVREEANMNTEAFF.

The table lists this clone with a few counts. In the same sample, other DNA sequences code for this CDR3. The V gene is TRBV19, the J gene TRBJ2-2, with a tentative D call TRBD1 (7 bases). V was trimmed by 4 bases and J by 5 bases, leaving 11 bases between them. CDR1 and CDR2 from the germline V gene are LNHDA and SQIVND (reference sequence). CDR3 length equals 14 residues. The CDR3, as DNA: TGTGCCAGTAGTACTGCAGGGGGGACCGGGGAGCTGTTTTTT. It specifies CASSTAGGTGELFF.

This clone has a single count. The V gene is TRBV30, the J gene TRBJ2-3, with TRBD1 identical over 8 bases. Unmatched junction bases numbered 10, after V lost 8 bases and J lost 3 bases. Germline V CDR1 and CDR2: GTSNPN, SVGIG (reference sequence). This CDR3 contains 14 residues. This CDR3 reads CASNDRGRTDTQYF. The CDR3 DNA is TGTGCCAGCAATGACAGGGGTAGAACAGATACGCAGTATTTT.

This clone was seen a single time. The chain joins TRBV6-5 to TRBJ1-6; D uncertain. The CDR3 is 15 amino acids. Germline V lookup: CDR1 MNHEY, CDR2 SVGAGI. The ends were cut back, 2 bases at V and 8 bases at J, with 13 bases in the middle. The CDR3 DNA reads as TGTGCCAGCAGTTACATCCCCCCTCCCGATTCACCCCTCCACTTT. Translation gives CASSYIPPPDSPLHF.

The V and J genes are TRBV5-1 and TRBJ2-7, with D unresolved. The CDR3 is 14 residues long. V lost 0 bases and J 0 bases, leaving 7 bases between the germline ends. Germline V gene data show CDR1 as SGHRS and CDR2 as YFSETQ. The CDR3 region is CASSLGLGSYEQYF. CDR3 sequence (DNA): TGCGCCAGCAGCTTGGGACTCGGCTCCTACGAGCAGTACTTC.

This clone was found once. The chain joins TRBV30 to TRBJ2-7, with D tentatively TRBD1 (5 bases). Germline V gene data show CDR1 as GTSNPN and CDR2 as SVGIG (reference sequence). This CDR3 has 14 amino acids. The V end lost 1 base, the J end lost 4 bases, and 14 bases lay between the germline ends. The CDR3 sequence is CAWSGGLALYEQYF. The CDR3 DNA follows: TGTGCCTGGAGTGGGGGCCTGGCCCTTTACGAGCAGTACTTC.

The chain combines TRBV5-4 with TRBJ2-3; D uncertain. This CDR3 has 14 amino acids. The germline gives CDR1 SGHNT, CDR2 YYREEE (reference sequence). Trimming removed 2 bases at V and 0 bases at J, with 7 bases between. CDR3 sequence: CASSFDTSTDTQYF. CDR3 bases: TGTGCCAGCAGCTTTGATACAAGCACAGATACGCAGTATTTT.

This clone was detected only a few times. CDR3 coding DNA: TGCGCCAGCAGCTTTGTCGGACAGGGGGCGTCGGATGAAAAACTGTTTTTT. Translated, it gives CASSFVGQGASDEKLFF. This chain uses TRBV5-1 with TRBJ1-4; 11 bases match TRBD1. Germline V gene sequence: CDR1 SGHRS, CDR2 YFSETQ. The V segment lost 2 bases and the J segment 6 bases; nucleotides outside the gene matches: 9. The CDR3 length is 17 residues.

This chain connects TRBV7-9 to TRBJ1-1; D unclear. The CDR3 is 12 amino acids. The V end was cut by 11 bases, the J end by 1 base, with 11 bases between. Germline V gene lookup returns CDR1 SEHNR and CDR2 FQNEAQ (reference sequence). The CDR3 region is CAAGVKNTEAFF. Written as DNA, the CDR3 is TGTGCCGCCGGGGTTAAGAACACTGAAGCTTTCTTT.

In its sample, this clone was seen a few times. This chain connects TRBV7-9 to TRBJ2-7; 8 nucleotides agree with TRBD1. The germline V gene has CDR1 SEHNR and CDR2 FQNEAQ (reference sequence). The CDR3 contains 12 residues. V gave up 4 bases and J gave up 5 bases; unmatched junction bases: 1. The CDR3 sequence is CASSSTGDEQYF. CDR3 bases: TGTGCCAGCAGCTCGACAGGGGACGAGCAGTACTTC.

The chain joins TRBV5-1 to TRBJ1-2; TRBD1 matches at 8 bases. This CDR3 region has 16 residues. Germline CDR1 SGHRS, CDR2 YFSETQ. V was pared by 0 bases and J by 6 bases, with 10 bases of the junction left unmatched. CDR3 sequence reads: CASSLERGPGGDGYTF. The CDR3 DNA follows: TGCGCCAGCAGCTTGGAACGAGGGCCAGGGGGCGATGGCTACACCTTC.

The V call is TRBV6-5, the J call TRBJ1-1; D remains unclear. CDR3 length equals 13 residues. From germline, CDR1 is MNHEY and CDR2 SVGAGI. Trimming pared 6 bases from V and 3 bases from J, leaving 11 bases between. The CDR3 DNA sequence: TGTGCCAGCAGGCGGGAGAGTGACACTGAAGCTTTCTTT. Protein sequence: CASRRESDTEAFF.

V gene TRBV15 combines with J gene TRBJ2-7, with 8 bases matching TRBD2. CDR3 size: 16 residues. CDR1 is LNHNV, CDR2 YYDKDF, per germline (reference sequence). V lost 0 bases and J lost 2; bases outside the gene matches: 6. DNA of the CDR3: TGTGCCACCAGCAGAGATAGCGGGACCAACACCTACGAGCAGTACTTC. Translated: CATSRDSGTNTYEQYF.

CDR3 sequence reads: CASSGGGPTLNTEAFF. The CDR3 DNA sequence: TGTGCCAGCAGCGGGGGGGGCCCCACCTTGAACACTGAAGCTTTCTTT. The chain uses TRBV7-9 and TRBJ1-1, with D perhaps TRBD1 (6 bases). V was pared by 5 bases and J by 0 bases, with 16 bases between. The CDR3 contains 16 residues. Germline V lookup: CDR1 SEHNR, CDR2 FQNEAQ (reference sequence).

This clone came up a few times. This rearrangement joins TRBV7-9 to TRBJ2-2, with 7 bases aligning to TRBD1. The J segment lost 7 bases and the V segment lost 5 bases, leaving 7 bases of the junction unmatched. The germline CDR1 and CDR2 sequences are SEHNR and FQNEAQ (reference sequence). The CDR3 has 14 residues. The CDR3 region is CASSPQGGLGELFF. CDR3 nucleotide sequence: TGTGCCAGCAGCCCTCAAGGGGGCCTCGGGGAGCTGTTTTTT.

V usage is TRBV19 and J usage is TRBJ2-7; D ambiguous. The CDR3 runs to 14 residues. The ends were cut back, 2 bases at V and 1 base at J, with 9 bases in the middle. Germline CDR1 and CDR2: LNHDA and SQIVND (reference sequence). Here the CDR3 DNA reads TGTGCCAGTAGTATAAGTGGCACATCCTACGAGCAGTACTTC. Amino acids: CASSISGTSYEQYF.

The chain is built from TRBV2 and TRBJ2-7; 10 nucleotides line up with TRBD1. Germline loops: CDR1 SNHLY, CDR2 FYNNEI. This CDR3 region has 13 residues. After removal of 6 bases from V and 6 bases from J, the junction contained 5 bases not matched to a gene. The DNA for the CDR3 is TGTGCCAGCAGGGGACAGGGGTGGTCCGAGCAGTACTTC. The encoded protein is CASRGQGWSEQYF.